This TCR beta chain derives from a study of shared clonotypes between healthy human individuals. About the research overall: CD8 memory received one plate per donor, CD8 naive two, CD4 memory three and CD4 naive three.

TCRdb's table, derived via immunoSEQ multiplex PCR, lists solely in-frame clones and lacks some. The table records fewer than 1.8 million clones, roughly 98.5% of them present only once. The CDR3 totals 15 residues. CDR1 is SEHNR, CDR2 FQNEAQ, per germline (reference sequence). Trimming removed 5 bases at V and 8 bases at J, with 21 bases between. The sample consisted of naive CD4+ T cells sorted from blood. Specified subset: CD45RA+ positively selected. The rearrangement links TRBV7-9 to TRBJ1-2; D not resolved. The clonotype was recovered from a man in his thirties or forties in good health. The CDR3 DNA follows: TGTGCCAGCAGCCTGAGACACCCCGCGGAGAGGGGCTACACCTTC. Amino acid sequence: CASSLRHPAERGYTF. Full variable domain (missing parts from reference TRBV7-9 and TRBJ1-2): DTGVSQNPRHKITKRGQNVTFRCDPISEHNRLYWYRQTLGQGPEFLTYFQNEAQLEKSRLLSDRFSAERPKGSFSTLEIQRTEQGDSAMYLCASSLRHPAERGYTFGSGTRLTVV.